One sample yielded the 16 T cell receptor beta chains listed below, sequenced in a study of T cell changes during pregnancy in multiple sclerosis. Libraries were prepared by immunoSEQ multiplex PCR; TCRdb keeps only in-frame clonotypes and omits some of them. The profile shows 50,000 to 75,000 clones, about 94% of them singletons. The sequencing here drew on peripheral blood, taken in the third trimester of pregnancy. The origin of the receptors is a female donor in good health, enrolled as a control in a pregnancy study.

The chain combines TRBV18 with TRBJ1-1; D remains ambiguous. Germline CDR1 and CDR2: KGHSH and LQKENI. The CDR3 runs 14 residues. Trimming removed 0 bases at V and 5 bases at J, with 10 bases between. The CDR3 protein is CASSPPYTRTEAFF. CDR3 in DNA: TGTGCCAGCTCACCACCGTACACCAGGACTGAAGCTTTCTTT.

This chain uses TRBV18 with TRBJ1-2; D gene ambiguous. V lost 2 bases and J 8 bases, leaving 12 bases between the germline ends. The V gene's germline CDR1 is KGHSH and CDR2 LQKENI. The CDR3 spans 13 residues. The CDR3 loop reads CASSPSGAEGYTF. As DNA, the CDR3 is TGTGCCAGCTCACCATCGGGAGCAGAAGGCTACACCTTC.

The V call is TRBV11-2, the J call TRBJ2-1; 9 bases match TRBD2. V was clipped by 2 bases and J by 3 bases; unmatched bases: 8. This CDR3 is 17 amino acids long. Germline V gene sequence: CDR1 SGHAT, CDR2 FQNNGV. This CDR3 is CASSLYSSGNIYNEQFF. The CDR3 nucleotides are TGTGCCAGCAGCTTATATTCTAGCGGGAACATCTACAATGAGCAGTTCTTC.

The chain has TRBV19 and TRBJ1-2; 7 bases match TRBD1. This CDR3 comprises 14 residues. Germline trimming cut 6 bases from V and 4 bases from J; bases unmatched to any gene: 8. Germline values: CDR1 LNHDA, CDR2 SQIVND (reference sequence). In DNA form, the CDR3 reads TGTGCCAGTAGCGACCGGGACAGTCGCTATGGCTACACCTTC. Translated: CASSDRDSRYGYTF.

Here the CDR3 reads CASSLFSGSEGGANVLTF. The CDR3 region has the DNA TGTGCCAGCAGTTTATTTAGCGGGAGCGAGGGTGGGGCCAACGTCCTGACTTTC. V gene TRBV27 combines with J gene TRBJ2-6, with TRBD2 matching 9 bases. J gave up 3 bases and V 1 base, and 7 bases lay outside the gene matches. CDR1 and CDR2 from the germline V gene are MNHEY and SMNVEV (reference sequence). The CDR3 totals 18 residues.

V gene TRBV27 combines with J gene TRBJ2-7; D is perhaps TRBD2 (6 bases). Germline loops: CDR1 MNHEY, CDR2 SMNVEV (reference sequence). The CDR3 contains 14 residues. V was trimmed by 2 bases and J by 3 bases, leaving 11 bases between them. In DNA, the CDR3 is TGTGCCAGCAGTTTAACGAGTAGCGGCTACGAGCAGTACTTC. Translated: CASSLTSSGYEQYF.

This chain's CDR3 is CASSFRLAGDNTGELFF. The CDR3 DNA sequence: TGTGCCAGCAGCTTTAGACTAGCGGGGGATAACACCGGGGAGCTGTTTTTT. V gene TRBV7-9 combines with J gene TRBJ2-2, with TRBD2 identical over 12 bases. The CDR3 is 17 residues long. From germline, CDR1 is SEHNR and CDR2 FQNEAQ (reference sequence). V lost 3 bases to trimming and J lost 2 bases; unmatched junction nucleotides: 4.

This chain links TRBV2 with TRBJ1-2; D is undetermined. Trimming left V 7 bases short and J 3 bases short, with 15 bases between. The CDR3 sequence is 14 residues long. Germline loops: CDR1 SNHLY, CDR2 FYNNEI. The CDR3 nucleotides read TGTGCCAGCACCAGACGAGGCAGATACTATGGCTACACCTTC. It encodes CASTRRGRYYGYTF.

This rearrangement joins TRBV2 to TRBJ1-2; unclear D gene. V was cut by 1 base and J by 4 bases, with 10 bases left in between. Germline V CDR1 and CDR2: SNHLY, FYNNEI. This CDR3 spans 14 amino acids. The CDR3 spells CASSEENYSYGYTF. CDR3 in DNA: TGTGCCAGCAGTGAAGAAAATTATTCCTATGGCTACACCTTC.

The count of this clone is one. This chain uses TRBV7-9 with TRBJ1-4; 7 positions match TRBD1. Germline lookup yields CDR1 SEHNR and CDR2 FQNEAQ (reference sequence). The CDR3 covers 16 residues. With V trimmed by 5 bases and J by 5 bases, 11 bases remained unmatched. The CDR3 DNA reads as TGTGCCAGCAGCCATCGCCAGGACAGGTGGAATGAAAAACTGTTTTTT. This encodes CASSHRQDRWNEKLFF.

V is TRBV29-1 and J is TRBJ1-2; 9 bases agree with TRBD1. Trimming took 0 bases from V and 4 from J; bases not matched to a gene: 3. The CDR3 runs 14 residues. Germline CDR1 reads SQVTM; CDR2 reads ANQGSEA. The CDR3 is CSVEDGTGSYGYTF. The CDR3 nucleotides read TGCAGCGTTGAAGACGGGACAGGGAGCTATGGCTACACCTTC.

The chain is built from TRBV19 and TRBJ2-1; tentative D call: TRBD1 (6 bases). The length of the CDR3 is 17 residues. Trimming took off 2 bases at V and 0 bases at J, with 14 bases between the two ends. The germline V gene encodes CDR1 LNHDA and CDR2 SQIVND (reference sequence). The CDR3 sequence is CASSIWGHPSSYNEQFF. CDR3 bases: TGTGCCAGTAGTATATGGGGACACCCGAGCTCCTACAATGAGCAGTTCTTC.

V is TRBV7-9 and J is TRBJ1-4; 7 bases agree with TRBD1. Germline loops: CDR1 SEHNR, CDR2 FQNEAQ (reference sequence). This CDR3 comprises 14 residues. V lost 4 bases to trimming and J lost 6 bases; unmatched junction nucleotides: 5. The CDR3 sequence is CASSYTGTDEKLFF. Written as DNA, the CDR3 is TGTGCCAGCAGCTATACAGGGACAGATGAAAAACTGTTTTTT.

The rearrangement joins TRBV15 to TRBJ2-1; the match to TRBD2 covers 10 bases. Germline V gene sequence: CDR1 LNHNV, CDR2 YYDKDF (reference sequence). This CDR3 contains 15 residues. V shed 5 bases, J shed 3 bases, and the junction held 4 bases outside the gene matches. The CDR3 region is CATSRTSGNYNEQFF. For the CDR3, the DNA is TGTGCCACCAGCCGGACTAGCGGTAACTACAATGAGCAGTTCTTC. The variable domain in full, completed from reference TRBV15 and TRBJ2-1, reads DAMVIQNPRYQVTQFGKPVTLSCSQTLNHNVMYWYQQKSSQAPKLLFHYYDKDFNNEADTPDNFQSRRPNTSFCFLDIRSPGLGDTAMYLCATSRTSGNYNEQFFGPGTRLTVL.

The chain uses TRBV6-5 and TRBJ2-2, with a weak D call TRBD1 (6 bases). Looked up from germline, CDR1 is MNHEY and CDR2 is SVGAGI. Trimming removed 6 bases at V and 3 bases at J, with 11 bases between. The CDR3 loop spans 14 amino acids. In nucleotides, the CDR3 is TGTGCCAGCAGGGACACAGGGCACACCGGGGAGCTGTTTTTT. It encodes CASRDTGHTGELFF.

This sequence joins TRBV11-3 and TRBJ1-1; weak D call: TRBD1 (5 bases). V lost 0 bases and J 8 bases, leaving 7 bases between the germline ends. CDR1 SGHNT and CDR2 YENEEA come from the germline V gene. The CDR3 sequence is 12 residues long. The CDR3 reads CASSLERGEAFF. CDR3 DNA: TGTGCCAGCAGCTTAGAGCGGGGGGAAGCTTTCTTT.